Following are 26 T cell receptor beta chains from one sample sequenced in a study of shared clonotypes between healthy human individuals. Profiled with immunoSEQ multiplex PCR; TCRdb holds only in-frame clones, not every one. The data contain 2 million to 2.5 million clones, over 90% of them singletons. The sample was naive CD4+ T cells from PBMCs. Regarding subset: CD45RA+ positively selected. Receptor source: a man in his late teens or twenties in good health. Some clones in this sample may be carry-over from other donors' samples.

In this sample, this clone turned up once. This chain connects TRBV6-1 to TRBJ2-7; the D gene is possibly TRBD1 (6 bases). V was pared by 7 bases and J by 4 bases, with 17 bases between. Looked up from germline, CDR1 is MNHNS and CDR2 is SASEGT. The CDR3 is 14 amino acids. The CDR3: CASNPDRTSYEQYF. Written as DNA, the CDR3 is TGTGCCAGCAACCCAGACAGGACCTCTTACGAGCAGTACTTC.

CDR3 DNA: TGCGCCAGCAGTCAATTTAGGACGGGGTCCCTCCCGGCTAATGAAAAACTGTTTTTT. Protein sequence: CASSQFRTGSLPANEKLFF. The gene calls are TRBV23-1 and TRBJ1-4; D uncertain. TRBV23-1 is treated as an ORF (open reading frame) with a function not yet certain. The CDR3 totals 19 residues. V lost 1 base and J lost 3, with 21 bases in between.

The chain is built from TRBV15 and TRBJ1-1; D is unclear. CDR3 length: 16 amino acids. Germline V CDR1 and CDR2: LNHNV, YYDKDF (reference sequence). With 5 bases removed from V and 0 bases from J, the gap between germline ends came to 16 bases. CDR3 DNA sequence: TGTGCCACCAGCCTACCGGGCAGTTCGATGAACACTGAAGCTTTCTTT. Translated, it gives CATSLPGSSMNTEAFF.

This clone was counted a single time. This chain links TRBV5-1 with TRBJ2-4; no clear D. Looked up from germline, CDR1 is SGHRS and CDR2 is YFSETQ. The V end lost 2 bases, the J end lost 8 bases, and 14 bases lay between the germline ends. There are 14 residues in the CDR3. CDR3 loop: CASSLGEPRDIQYF. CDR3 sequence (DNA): TGCGCCAGCAGCTTAGGAGAACCTCGGGACATTCAGTACTTC. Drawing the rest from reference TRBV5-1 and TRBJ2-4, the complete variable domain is KAGVTQTPRYLIKTRGQQVTLSCSPISGHRSVSWYQQTPGQGLQFLFEYFSETQRNKGNFPGRFSGRQFSNSRSEMNVSTLELGDSALYLCASSLGEPRDIQYFGAGTRLSVL.

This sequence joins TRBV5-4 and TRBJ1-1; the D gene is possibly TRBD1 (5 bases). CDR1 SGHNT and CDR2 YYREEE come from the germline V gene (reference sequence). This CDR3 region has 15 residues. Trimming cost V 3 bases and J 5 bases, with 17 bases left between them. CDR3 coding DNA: TGTGCCAGCAGCTCCGGCCGGGACCGGAAAACTGAAGCTTTCTTT. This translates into CASSSGRDRKTEAFF.

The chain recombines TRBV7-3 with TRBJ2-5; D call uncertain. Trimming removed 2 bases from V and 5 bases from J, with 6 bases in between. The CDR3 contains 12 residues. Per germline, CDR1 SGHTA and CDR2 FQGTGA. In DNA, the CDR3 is TGTGCCAGCAGCTTAGCGGCGGAGACCCAGTACTTC. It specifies CASSLAAETQYF. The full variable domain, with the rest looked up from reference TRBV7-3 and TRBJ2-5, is GAGVSQTPSNKVTEKGKYVELRCDPISGHTALYWYRQSLGQGPEFLIYFQGTGAADDSGLPNDRFFAVRPEGSVSTLKIQRTERGDSAVYLCASSLAAETQYFGPGTRLLVL.

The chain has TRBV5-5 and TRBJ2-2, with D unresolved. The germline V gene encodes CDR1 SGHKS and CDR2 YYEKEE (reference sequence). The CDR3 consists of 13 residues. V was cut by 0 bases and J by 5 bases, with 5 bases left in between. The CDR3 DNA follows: TGTGCCAGCAGCTTGGAGTGGACCGGGGAGCTGTTTTTT. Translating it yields CASSLEWTGELFF.

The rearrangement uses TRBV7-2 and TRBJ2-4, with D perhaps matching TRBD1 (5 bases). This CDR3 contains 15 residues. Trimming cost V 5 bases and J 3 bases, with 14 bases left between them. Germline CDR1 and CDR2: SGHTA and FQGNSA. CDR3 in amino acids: CASSGDRGHKNIQYF. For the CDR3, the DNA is TGTGCCAGCAGCGGAGATAGGGGCCACAAAAACATTCAGTACTTC.

Here the CDR3 reads CASSLRGTDTGELFF. The CDR3 DNA sequence: TGTGCCAGCAGCTTGCGGGGGACGGACACCGGGGAGCTGTTTTTT. The V call is TRBV7-9, the J call TRBJ2-2; 7 bases fit TRBD2. Germline CDR1 reads SEHNR; CDR2 reads FQNEAQ (reference sequence). Trimming at V came to 3 bases and at J to 3 bases, leaving 4 bases not matched to a gene. The CDR3 totals 15 residues.

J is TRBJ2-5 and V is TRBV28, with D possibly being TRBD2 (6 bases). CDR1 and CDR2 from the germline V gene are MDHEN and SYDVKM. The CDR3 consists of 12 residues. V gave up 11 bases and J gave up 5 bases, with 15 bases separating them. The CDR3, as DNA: TGTGCCGCCGGTGGGGGGTTGGAGACCCAGTACTTC. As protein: CAAGGGLETQYF.

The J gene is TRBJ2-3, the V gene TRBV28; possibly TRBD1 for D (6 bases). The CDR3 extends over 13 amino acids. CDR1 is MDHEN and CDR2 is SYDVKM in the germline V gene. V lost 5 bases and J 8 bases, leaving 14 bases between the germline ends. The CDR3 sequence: CASSPTRGGTQYF. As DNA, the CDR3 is TGTGCCAGCAGTCCAACCCGAGGGGGTACGCAGTATTTT.

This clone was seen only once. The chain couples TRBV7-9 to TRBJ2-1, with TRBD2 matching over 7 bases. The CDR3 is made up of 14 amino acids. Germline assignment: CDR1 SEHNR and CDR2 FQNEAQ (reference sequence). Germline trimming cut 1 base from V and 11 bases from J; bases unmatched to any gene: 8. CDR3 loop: CASSLGLAVGQQFF. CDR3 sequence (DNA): TGTGCCAGCAGCTTAGGGCTAGCGGTAGGTCAGCAGTTCTTC.

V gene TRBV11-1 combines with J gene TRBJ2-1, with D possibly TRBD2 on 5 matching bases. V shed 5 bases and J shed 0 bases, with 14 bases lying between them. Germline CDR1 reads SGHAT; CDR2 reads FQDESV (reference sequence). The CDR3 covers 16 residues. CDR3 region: CASSAETTSSYNEQFF. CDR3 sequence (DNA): TGTGCCAGCAGCGCCGAGACTACTAGCTCCTACAATGAGCAGTTCTTC.

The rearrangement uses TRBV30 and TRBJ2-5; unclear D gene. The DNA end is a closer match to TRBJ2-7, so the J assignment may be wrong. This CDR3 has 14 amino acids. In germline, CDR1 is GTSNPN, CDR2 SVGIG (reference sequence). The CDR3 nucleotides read TGTGCCTGGACCATAGGATTCCCTGGCCACGAGCAGTACTTC. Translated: CAWTIGFPGHEQYF.

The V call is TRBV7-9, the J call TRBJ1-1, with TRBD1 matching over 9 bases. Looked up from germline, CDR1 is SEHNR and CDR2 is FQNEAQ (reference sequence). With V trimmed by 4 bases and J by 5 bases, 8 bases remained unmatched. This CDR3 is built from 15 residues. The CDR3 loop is CASSYRQGVGTEAFF. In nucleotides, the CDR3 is TGTGCCAGCAGCTACCGACAGGGGGTGGGAACTGAAGCTTTCTTT.

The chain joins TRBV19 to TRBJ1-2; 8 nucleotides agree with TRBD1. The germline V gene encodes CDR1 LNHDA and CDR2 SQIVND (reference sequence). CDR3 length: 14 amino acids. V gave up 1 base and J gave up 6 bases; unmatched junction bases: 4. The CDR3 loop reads CASSIAGQGDGYTF. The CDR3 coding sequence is TGTGCCAGTAGTATAGCTGGACAGGGCGATGGCTACACCTTC. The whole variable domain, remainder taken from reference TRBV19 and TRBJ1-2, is DGGITQSPKYLFRKEGQNVTLSCEQNLNHDAMYWYRQDPGQGLRLIYYSQIVNDFQKGDIAEGYSVSREKKESFPLTVTSAQKNPTAFYLCASSIAGQGDGYTFGSGTRLTVV.

CDR3 sequence reads: CASRKGGPVTGELFF. CDR3 nucleotides: TGTGCCAGTCGGAAGGGGGGCCCGGTCACCGGGGAGCTGTTTTTT. V is TRBV2 and J is TRBJ2-2; D possibly matches TRBD1 or TRBD2 (6 bases each). This CDR3 has 15 amino acids. The V end lost 9 bases, the J end lost 4 bases, and 18 bases lay between the germline ends. From germline, CDR1 is SNHLY and CDR2 FYNNEI.

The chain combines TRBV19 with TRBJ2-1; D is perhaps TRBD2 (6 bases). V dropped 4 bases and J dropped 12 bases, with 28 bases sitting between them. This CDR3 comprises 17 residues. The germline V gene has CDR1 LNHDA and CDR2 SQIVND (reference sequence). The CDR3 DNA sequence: TGTGCCAGTAGTACCTCCTCCGGGACTCCCTTCGGCGCGAGGCAGTTCTTC. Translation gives CASSTSSGTPFGARQFF.

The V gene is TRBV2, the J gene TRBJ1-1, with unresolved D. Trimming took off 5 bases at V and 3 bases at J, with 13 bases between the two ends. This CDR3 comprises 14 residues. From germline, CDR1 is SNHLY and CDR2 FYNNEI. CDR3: CASSRADGYTEAFF. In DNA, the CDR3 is TGTGCCAGCAGTCGAGCGGACGGATACACTGAAGCTTTCTTT.

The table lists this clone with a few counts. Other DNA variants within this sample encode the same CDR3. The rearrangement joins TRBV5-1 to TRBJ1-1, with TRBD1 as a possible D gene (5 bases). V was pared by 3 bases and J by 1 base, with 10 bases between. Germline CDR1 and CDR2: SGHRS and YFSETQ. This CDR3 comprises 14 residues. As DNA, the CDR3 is TGCGCCAGCAGCTCAACCGGGGGGAACACTGAAGCTTTCTTT. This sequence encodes CASSSTGGNTEAFF. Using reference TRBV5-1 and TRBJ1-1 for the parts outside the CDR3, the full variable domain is KAGVTQTPRYLIKTRGQQVTLSCSPISGHRSVSWYQQTPGQGLQFLFEYFSETQRNKGNFPGRFSGRQFSNSRSEMNVSTLELGDSALYLCASSSTGGNTEAFFGQGTRLTVV.

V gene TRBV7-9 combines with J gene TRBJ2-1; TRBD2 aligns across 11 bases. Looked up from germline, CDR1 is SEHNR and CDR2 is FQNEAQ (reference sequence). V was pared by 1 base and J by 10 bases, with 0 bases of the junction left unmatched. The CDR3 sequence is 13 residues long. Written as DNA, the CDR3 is TGTGCCAGCAGCTTAGGGACTAGCGGGGAGCAGTTCTTC. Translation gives CASSLGTSGEQFF.

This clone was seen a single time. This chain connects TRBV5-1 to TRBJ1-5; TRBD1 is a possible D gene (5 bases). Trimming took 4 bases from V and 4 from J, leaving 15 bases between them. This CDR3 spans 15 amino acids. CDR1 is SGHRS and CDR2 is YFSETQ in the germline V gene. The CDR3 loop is CASSTTGTANQPQHF. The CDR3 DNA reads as TGCGCCAGCAGCACAACCGGGACTGCAAATCAGCCCCAGCATTTT.

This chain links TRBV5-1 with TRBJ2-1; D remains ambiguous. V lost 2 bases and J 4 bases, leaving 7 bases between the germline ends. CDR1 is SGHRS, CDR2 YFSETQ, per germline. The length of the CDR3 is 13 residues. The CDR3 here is CASSLLEYNEQFF. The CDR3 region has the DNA TGCGCCAGCAGCTTACTGGAATACAATGAGCAGTTCTTC.

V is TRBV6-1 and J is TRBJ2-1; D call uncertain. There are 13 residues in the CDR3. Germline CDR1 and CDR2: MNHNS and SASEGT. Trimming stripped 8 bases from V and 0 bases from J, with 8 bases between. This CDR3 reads CASFSDSYNEQFF. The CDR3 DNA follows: TGTGCCAGCTTCTCAGACTCCTACAATGAGCAGTTCTTC.

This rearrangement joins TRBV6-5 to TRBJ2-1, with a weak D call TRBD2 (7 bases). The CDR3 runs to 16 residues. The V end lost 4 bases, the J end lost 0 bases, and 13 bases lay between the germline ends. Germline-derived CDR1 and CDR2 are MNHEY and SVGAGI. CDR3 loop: CASSWGGGNSYNEQFF. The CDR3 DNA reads TGTGCCAGCAGTTGGGGAGGGGGGAACTCCTACAATGAGCAGTTCTTC.

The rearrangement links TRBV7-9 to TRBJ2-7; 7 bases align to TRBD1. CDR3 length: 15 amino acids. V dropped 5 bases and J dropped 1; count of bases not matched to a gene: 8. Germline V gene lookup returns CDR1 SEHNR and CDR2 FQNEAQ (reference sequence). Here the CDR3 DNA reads TGTGCCAGCAGCGCCGTCGACAGGGTTTCCTACGAGCAGTACTTC. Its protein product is CASSAVDRVSYEQYF.